The clone carrying this T cell receptor beta chain has only one observation. The antigen is not known. These donors were members of the roughly 120-subject validation cohort, a group separate from the approximately 700-subject first cohort. This sample is drawn from a study of cytomegalovirus exposure and HLA in healthy donors. Sequencing used immunoSEQ multiplex PCR; TCRdb keeps in-frame clones, though not all of them. Found here are 250,000 to 400,000 clones, approximately 85% of them singletons; the top ten hold over 0.9%. The study's findings and limits: The study designated fewer than 200 TCR beta chains cytomegalovirus-associated. As was reported, the classifier diagnosed cytomegalovirus status with high specificity and sensitivity. There were three CMV-associated chains whose specificity for CMV antigens was confirmed in vitro.

This CDR3 has 14 residues. The V and J ends lost 2 bases and 3 bases respectively, with 11 bases between them. Per the germline V gene, CDR1 is SGHAT and CDR2 is FQNNGV. The chain uses TRBV11-2 and TRBJ2-7; D is undetermined. The material sequenced was PBMCs. This TCR was recovered from a man aged 25 to 40 in good health and CMV-seronegative. The CDR3 loop is CASSLSQQDYEQYF. The CDR3 DNA follows: TGTGCCAGCAGCTTATCTCAGCAGGACTACGAGCAGTACTTC.